This T cell receptor beta chain was obtained from a study of shared clonotypes between healthy human individuals. Some clones are missing from TCRdb's copy, which holds only in-frame ones; the method was immunoSEQ multiplex PCR. The table lists some 500,000 clones, roughly 95% of them singletons. The CDR3 sequence is 14 residues long. Germline CDR1 ENHRY, CDR2 SYGVKD. Trimming at V came to 7 bases and at J to 5 bases, leaving 10 bases not matched to a gene. This sequence originates from a woman aged 25 to 39 in good health. The sequenced sample was naive CD4+ T cells sorted from blood. Subset specified: CD45RA+ positively selected. The chain employs TRBV10-3 and TRBJ2-5, with TRBD1 matching over 7 bases. The CDR3 sequence is CAIIEGAEGETQYF. CDR3 nucleotide sequence: TGTGCCATCATCGAGGGGGCTGAGGGCGAGACCCAGTACTTC.